This T cell receptor (beta chain) was captured in a study of T cell responses to AZD1222 COVID-19 vaccine. General study results and limits: Seropositivity was recorded at baseline in only five to seven AZD1222 recipients. The donor cohort was predominantly white British with a female majority, and clonal diversity may have been underestimated.

Turning to this clone: Its antigen remains unidentified.

The repertoire was sequenced with immunoSEQ multiplex PCR; TCRdb's copy has only in-frame clones and lacks some. Here the sample spans about 130,000 clones, around 90% being singletons. CDR1 KGHSH and CDR2 LQKENI come from the germline V gene. V gave up 1 base and J gave up 1 base, with 8 bases separating them. This CDR3 comprises 15 residues. Second-dose timings of about 4 or about 12 weeks were pooled. The chain links TRBV18 to TRBJ2-4, with D uncertain. The TCR sequence derives from an adult who received the AZD1222 COVID-19 vaccine. This sample comprised peripheral blood, obtained 28 days after the second AZD1222 dose. This CDR3 reads CASSPQGSAKNIQYF. CDR3 DNA sequence: TGTGCCAGCTCACCACAGGGATCCGCCAAAAACATTCAGTACTTC.